Each of the 30 T cell receptor beta chains below was sequenced from the same sample in a study of identical twins. One entry per CDR3 protein results from TCRdb running MiXCR on the 5' RACE reads. The data hold roughly 720,000 distinct CDR3 sequences, with around a sixth observed a single time. These records were also assigned to another study, of T cells expressing NK-cell markers.

The sample taken for sequencing was PBMCs. The origin of the receptors is a woman younger than 30 in good health.

The rearrangement joins TRBV11-2 to TRBJ1-2; 7 bases are a match to TRBD1. With V trimmed by 1 base and J by 3 bases, 2 bases remained unmatched. Germline CDR1 is SGHAT and CDR2 is FQNNGV. The CDR3 consists of 14 residues. The CDR3 protein is CASSLVRGHYGYTF. CDR3 bases: TGTGCCAGCAGCTTAGTGAGGGGGCACTATGGCTACACCTTC.

This clonotype has a handful of counts. The chain links TRBV9 to TRBJ2-3; 10 positions agree with TRBD2. CDR1 is SGDLS, CDR2 YYNGEE, per germline. Trimming removed 3 bases from V and 5 bases from J; junction bases left unmatched: 12. This CDR3 is 17 amino acids long. The CDR3 protein is CASSASMTSGPRDTQYF. In nucleotides, the CDR3 is TGTGCCAGCAGCGCCTCCATGACTAGCGGGCCCCGAGATACGCAGTATTTT.

About this clonotype itself: Germline and junction disagree at one end, which may indicate a read error. The rearrangement links TRBV20-1 to TRBJ1-3; TRBD1 might be the D (5 bases). Germline CDR1 reads DFQATT; CDR2 reads SNEGSKA (reference sequence). The CDR3 is made up of 12 amino acids. CDR3 residues: CSAREGGNTIYF. The CDR3, as DNA: TGCAGTGCCAGAGAGGGGGGAAACACCATATATTTT.

The chain recombines TRBV15 with TRBJ2-2, with D possibly being TRBD1 (5 bases). CDR3 length equals 14 residues. Germline assignment: CDR1 LNHNV and CDR2 YYDKDF (reference sequence). With 3 bases removed from V and 3 bases from J, the gap between germline ends came to 8 bases. DNA of the CDR3: TGTGCCACCAGCAGGACAGTTTACACCGGGGAGCTGTTTTTT. It yields the protein CATSRTVYTGELFF.

This chain joins TRBV24-1 and TRBJ2-1; D remains unclear. CDR3 length equals 16 residues. Germline lookup yields CDR1 KGHDR and CDR2 SFDVKD. V was trimmed by 3 bases and J by 3 bases, leaving 14 bases between them. Here the CDR3 DNA reads TGTGCCACCAGTGATCCACTCCGAGTAGGCTACAATGAGCAGTTCTTC. It is translated as CATSDPLRVGYNEQFF.

The chain employs TRBV20-1 and TRBJ2-3, with TRBD2 identical over 12 bases. CDR1 DFQATT and CDR2 SNEGSKA come from the germline V gene (reference sequence). The CDR3 is 15 amino acids. The ends lost 5 bases at V and 5 bases at J; junction bases unmatched: 8. The CDR3 protein is CSAGTSTSGRDTQYF. The CDR3 DNA follows: TGCAGTGCTGGGACGTCGACTAGCGGGAGAGATACGCAGTATTTT.

This clonotype was counted a few times. The chain links TRBV5-1 to TRBJ2-1; the D gene is possibly TRBD1 (5 bases). The germline CDR1 and CDR2 sequences are SGHRS and YFSETQ. CDR3 size: 15 residues. V was clipped by 4 bases and J by 0 bases, with 11 bases between them. DNA for the CDR3: TGCGCCAGCAGCCGCGACAGCAGCTCCTACAATGAGCAGTTCTTC. Protein product: CASSRDSSSYNEQFF.

This clonotype was observed a handful of times. The chain uses TRBV7-8 and TRBJ2-3; D is tentatively TRBD1 or TRBD2 (6 bases each). Germline V CDR1 and CDR2: SGHVS, FQNEAQ. Trimming removed 5 bases from V and 2 bases from J, with 17 bases in between. The CDR3 length is 16 residues. The CDR3: CASSILVGGTTDTQYF. The CDR3 DNA is TGTGCCAGCAGCATCCTAGTAGGGGGGACCACAGATACGCAGTATTTT.

Only a few counts were recorded for this clonotype. The chain recombines TRBV20-1 with TRBJ2-7; D gene unclear. Trimming pared 3 bases from V and 2 bases from J, leaving 11 bases between. The germline CDR1 and CDR2 sequences are DFQATT and SNEGSKA (reference sequence). The CDR3 sequence is 13 residues long. The DNA for the CDR3 is TGCAGTGCTAGGTACAGTTCCCCCTACGAGCAGTACTTC. Translation gives CSARYSSPYEQYF.

This clonotype was seen only a few times. The chain uses TRBV5-1 and TRBJ2-7, with 7 bases identical to TRBD1. The CDR3 extends over 13 amino acids. V lost 2 bases and J lost 4; bases outside the gene matches: 3. Germline assignment: CDR1 SGHRS and CDR2 YFSETQ. Here the CDR3 reads CASSFTTGYEQYF. In DNA form, the CDR3 reads TGCGCCAGCAGCTTTACGACAGGGTACGAGCAGTACTTC.

This clonotype was seen only a few times. The chain joins TRBV12-5 to TRBJ1-1; D might be TRBD1 (5 bases). The CDR3 is 15 residues long. Germline V CDR1 and CDR2: LGHNT, FRNRAP. Trimming left V 4 bases short and J 0 bases short, with 12 bases between. Here the CDR3 reads CASGWQGLMNTEAFF. The CDR3 DNA sequence: TGTGCTAGTGGTTGGCAGGGTTTGATGAACACTGAAGCTTTCTTT.

This clonotype has ten or more counts. The V and J genes are TRBV14 and TRBJ2-1, with a tentative D call TRBD1 (5 bases). The CDR3 totals 15 residues. Trimming removed 1 base from V and 1 base from J, with 8 bases in between. Germline-derived CDR1 and CDR2 are SGHDN and FVKESK. The CDR3 nucleotides read TGTGCCAGCAGCCAAGCTCCAGGGTCCTACAATGAGCAGTTCTTC. Translating it yields CASSQAPGSYNEQFF.

The V gene is TRBV12-3 or TRBV12-4, the J gene TRBJ1-3, with D unresolved. The V end lost 1 base, the J end lost 0 bases, and 13 bases lay between the germline ends. The CDR3 has 17 residues. CDR3 residues: CASSLGGGSSSGNTIYF. Written as DNA, the CDR3 is TGTGCCAGCAGTTTAGGGGGAGGCAGCAGCTCTGGAAACACCATATATTTT.

The V and J genes are TRBV5-1 and TRBJ2-3, with 14 bases matching TRBD2. The ends lost 4 bases at V and 6 bases at J; junction bases unmatched: 7. Germline V gene sequence: CDR1 SGHRS, CDR2 YFSETQ. This CDR3 comprises 16 residues. The CDR3: CASSLGTSGSEDTQYF. For the CDR3, the DNA is TGCGCCAGCAGCCTCGGGACTAGCGGGAGTGAGGATACGCAGTATTTT.

There are a few counts of this clonotype. The gene calls are TRBV9 and TRBJ2-2; D call uncertain. This CDR3 region has 12 residues. Germline V gives CDR1 SGDLS, CDR2 YYNGEE. Trimming took 0 bases from V and 7 from J, leaving 4 bases between them. Here the CDR3 reads CASSVALGELFF. Written as DNA, the CDR3 is TGTGCCAGCAGCGTAGCCCTCGGGGAGCTGTTTTTT.

The sample holds a few counts of this clonotype. Its ends do not fully match the called genes, so a read error is possible. The V and J genes are TRBV7-7 and TRBJ2-5; D is possibly TRBD1 (6 bases). CDR3 length equals 14 residues. The V gene's germline CDR1 is SSHAT and CDR2 FNYEAQ (reference sequence). The CDR3 loop reads CASSLVVGGETQYF. The CDR3, as DNA: TGTGCTAGCAGCTTAGTAGTAGGGGGAGAGACCCAGTACTTC.

The chain carries TRBV5-1 and TRBJ2-1; 8 bases are shared with TRBD2. The junction had 9 bases not matched to a gene; V was cut back by 0 bases and J by 10 bases. Germline CDR1 reads SGHRS; CDR2 reads YFSETQ. This CDR3 spans 15 amino acids. For the CDR3, the DNA is TGCGCCAGCAGCTTGGACCCGGGAGGGCCGGAAGAGCAGTTCTTC. This encodes CASSLDPGGPEEQFF.

This chain uses TRBV5-1 with TRBJ2-2, with 11 bases matching TRBD2. CDR3 length: 15 amino acids. CDR1 is SGHRS and CDR2 is YFSETQ in the germline V gene. Trimming at V came to 4 bases and at J to 4 bases, leaving 3 bases not matched to a gene. The CDR3 DNA reads as TGCGCCAGCAGCGCAGGGACTAGCGGCACCGGGGAGCTGTTTTTT. Amino acid sequence: CASSAGTSGTGELFF.

The rearrangement joins TRBV7-9 to TRBJ2-7; D is ambiguous. The CDR3 has 16 amino acids. Germline CDR1 and CDR2: SEHNR and FQNEAQ (reference sequence). The V end was cut by 1 base, the J end by 0 bases, with 13 bases between. The CDR3 region is CASSLVGTSSSYEQYF. The CDR3 DNA follows: TGTGCCAGCAGCTTAGTTGGCACCTCCAGCTCCTACGAGCAGTACTTC.

This clonotype turned up a few times. The CDR3 loop is CASSPIRLVRAREQFF. CDR3 DNA: TGTGCCAGCAGCCCGATCCGCTTAGTCAGGGCCAGGGAGCAGTTCTTC. The V call is TRBV7-8, the J call TRBJ2-1, with D maybe TRBD1 (5 bases). The CDR3 has 16 amino acids. Between the trimmed V and J ends, which lost 5 bases and 10 bases, there was a span of 24 bases. The germline V gene has CDR1 SGHVS and CDR2 FQNEAQ.

This clonotype was seen more than once but under ten times. The chain recombines TRBV4-3 with TRBJ2-1, with 7 bases lining up with TRBD2. Trimming at V came to 0 bases and at J to 0 bases, leaving 8 bases not matched to a gene. Germline V gives CDR1 LGHNA, CDR2 YSLEER. CDR3 length equals 18 residues. CDR3 protein: CASSQDGLAAASYNEQFF. The CDR3 bases are TGCGCCAGCAGCCAAGATGGGCTAGCGGCGGCCTCCTACAATGAGCAGTTCTTC.

The V call is TRBV12-3 or TRBV12-4, the J call TRBJ1-1; D is ambiguous. The V end lost 5 bases, the J end lost 3 bases, and 10 bases lay between the germline ends. The CDR3 runs to 13 residues. This chain's CDR3 is CASSPSLDTEAFF. CDR3 nucleotides: TGTGCCAGCAGTCCCTCCCTGGACACTGAAGCTTTCTTT.

The chain has TRBV11-1 and TRBJ1-1; 7 positions agree with TRBD1. J lost 3 bases, V lost 4 bases, and 5 bases had no gene match. This CDR3 region has 14 residues. Germline V CDR1 and CDR2: SGHAT, FQDESV (reference sequence). The CDR3 here is CASSSKGQYTEAFF. The CDR3 DNA follows: TGTGCCAGCAGCTCTAAGGGACAGTACACTGAAGCTTTCTTT. Combining the CDR3 with reference TRBV11-1 and TRBJ1-1 gives the whole variable domain EAEVAQSPRYKITEKSQAVAFWCDPISGHATLYWYRQILGQGPELLVQFQDESVVDDSQLPKDRFSAERLKGVDSTLKIQPAELGDSAMYLCASSSKGQYTEAFFGQGTRLTVV.

This clonotype has only a few counts. This chain uses TRBV5-1 with TRBJ2-5; 12 nucleotides align to TRBD1. Germline V gene lookup returns CDR1 SGHRS and CDR2 YFSETQ. Trimming at V came to 7 bases and at J to 6 bases, leaving 7 bases not matched to a gene. CDR3 size: 14 residues. As DNA, the CDR3 is TGCGCCAGCGGGGGACAGGGGGCGCGGAAGACCCAGTACTTC. Translating gives CASGGQGARKTQYF.

The chain is built from TRBV12-3 or TRBV12-4 and TRBJ1-3, with a tentative D call TRBD1 (5 bases). CDR3 length: 14 amino acids. V was pared by 6 bases and J by 7 bases, with 16 bases between. The CDR3 nucleotides are TGTGCCAGCAGGACAGTGGGTCTCCCCAACACCATATATTTT. Its protein is CASRTVGLPNTIYF.

The chain links TRBV3-1 to TRBJ1-1, with D possibly being TRBD1 (5 bases). Trimming took off 10 bases at V and 4 bases at J, with 16 bases between the two ends. The CDR3 sequence is 13 residues long. CDR1 and CDR2 (germline): LGHDT, YNNKEL (reference sequence). CDR3 sequence: CATTGVAITEAFF. DNA of the CDR3: TGTGCCACTACGGGGGTAGCTATCACTGAAGCTTTCTTT.

The sample holds a few counts of this clonotype. In DNA form, the CDR3 reads TGCAGTGCTAGACAGGGGGACGGGGAGCTGTTTTTT. Amino acid sequence: CSARQGDGELFF. The V call is TRBV20-1, the J call TRBJ2-2; TRBD1 aligns across 7 bases. V lost 2 bases to trimming and J lost 7 bases; unmatched junction nucleotides: 1. Germline V gene lookup returns CDR1 DFQATT and CDR2 SNEGSKA (reference sequence). This CDR3 is built from 12 residues.

This clonotype was recorded once. V gene TRBV5-4 combines with J gene TRBJ2-7; tentatively, D is TRBD2 (5 bases). The germline V and J ends were trimmed by 1 base and 4 bases, with 18 bases remaining between them. Germline V lookup: CDR1 SGHNT, CDR2 YYREEE (reference sequence). This CDR3 spans 16 amino acids. The CDR3 nucleotides read TGTGCCAGCAGCTTGAGTATAGGAAATCGGGATTACGAGCAGTACTTC. Residues: CASSLSIGNRDYEQYF.

Comment on this clonotype: A read error may account for a junction end that differs from germline. The chain combines TRBV6-5 with TRBJ2-1; D not certain. The CDR3 consists of 14 residues. Germline V gene sequence: CDR1 MNHEY, CDR2 SVGAGI. The CDR3 DNA reads TGTGCCAGCAGTAACTCCCTCTCCTACAATGAGCAGTTCTTC. Encoded protein: CASSNSLSYNEQFF.

This clonotype was seen repeatedly, ten times or more. V is TRBV7-9 and J is TRBJ2-1; D might be TRBD1 (6 bases). Germline V lookup: CDR1 SEHNR, CDR2 FQNEAQ (reference sequence). This CDR3 is 14 amino acids long. V was clipped by 4 bases and J by 6 bases, with 13 bases between them. Written as DNA, the CDR3 is TGTGCCAGCAGCTCCTGGACAGTTAGCAATGAGCAGTTCTTC. Residues: CASSSWTVSNEQFF.